Listed below are T cell receptor beta chains from one sample, sequenced in a study of blood T cell repertoires in COVID-19. Method: immunoSEQ multiplex PCR; TCRdb's copy keeps in-frame clones and lacks some. The repertoire holds about 210,000 clones, with around 86% as singletons. Sequenced sample: PBMCs or T cells enriched from blood (not recorded which). All receptors come from a woman aged 45-60 years with acute COVID-19. Both conserved end residues are part of each CDR3. D genes are given only for firm matches. Where a row states a size, it is once, few, many or the class of an expanded clone; other rows omit it.

CASRRGGTGGELFF TGTGCCAGCAGACGGGGGGGCACGGGCGGGGAGCTGTTTTTT TRBV28 TRBD2 once TRBJ2-2
CASGTSGRSYNEQFF TGTGCCAGCGGCACTAGCGGGAGATCCTACAATGAGCAGTTCTTC TRBV28 TRBD2 . TRBJ2-1
CASSTRTGGIRNTIYF TGTGCCAGCAGCACCCGGACAGGGGGTATTCGAAACACCATATATTTT TRBV3-1/TRBV3-2 TRBD1 few TRBJ1-3
CASSDQGMFVSPLHF TGTGCCAGCAGTGATCAGGGGATGTTCGTTTCACCCCTCCACTTT TRBV6-4 . once TRBJ1-6
CASSLGQQGYSYEQYF TGTGCCAGCAGCTTAGGCCAACAGGGGTACTCCTACGAGCAGTACTTC TRBV13 TRBD1 . TRBJ2-7
CASSDLYTIYF TGTGCCAGCAGTGATTTATACACCATATATTTT TRBV2 . . TRBJ1-3
CASSRTGGNEQFF TGTGCCAGTAGTCGGACAGGGGGCAATGAGCAGTTCTTC TRBV19 TRBD1 . TRBJ2-1
CASSPAQRTSHGELFF TGTGCCAGCAGCCCGGCCCAGCGAACCTCCCACGGGGAGCTGTTTTTT TRBV5-4 . . TRBJ2-2
CASSLTSGSHYEQYF TGCGCCAGCAGCTTGACTAGCGGGAGCCACTACGAGCAGTACTTC TRBV5-1 TRBD2 . TRBJ2-7
CASKLRGIENTEAFF TGTGCCAGCAAACTCCGGGGGATCGAGAACACTGAAGCTTTCTTT TRBV7-2 . . TRBJ1-1
CASSPYVILGSYGYTF TGTGCCAGCAGCCCTTACGTAATTCTGGGCAGCTATGGCTACACCTTC TRBV28 . . TRBJ1-2
CASSFPDRVGNEQFF TGTGCCAGCAGTTTTCCAGACAGGGTGGGGAATGAGCAGTTCTTC TRBV28 TRBD1 . TRBJ2-1
CASSTTGTVNTEAFF TGTGCCAGCTCAACAACCGGGACAGTCAACACTGAAGCTTTCTTT TRBV18 TRBD1 . TRBJ1-1
CASSYSHTGEQYF TGTGCCAGCAGTTACTCCCACACGGGTGAGCAGTACTTC TRBV6-5 . . TRBJ2-7
CASSPETGATDTQYF TGCGCCAGCAGCCCGGAGACAGGGGCAACAGATACGCAGTATTTT TRBV4-3 TRBD1 . TRBJ2-3
CASSLLDITDTQYF TGTGCCAGCAGTTTATTGGACATCACAGATACGCAGTATTTT TRBV27 . . TRBJ2-3
CASSSGTGGLLGYGYTF TGTGCCAGCAGCTCGGGGACAGGGGGGCTTTTGGGCTATGGCTACACCTTC TRBV7-9 TRBD1 many TRBJ1-2
CASSIGGFTDTQYF TGTGCCAGTAGTATAGGGGGCTTCACAGATACGCAGTATTTT TRBV19 . . TRBJ2-3
CASSLQGGSQETQYF TGTGCCAGCAGTTTACAAGGGGGAAGCCAAGAGACCCAGTACTTC TRBV28 . . TRBJ2-5
CASSSGTAHRDEQYF TGTGCCAGCAGCTCGGGGACAGCCCATCGAGACGAGCAGTACTTC TRBV7-8 TRBD1 . TRBJ2-7
CASSVGPGRAYEREGEQYF TGTGCCAGCAGCGTAGGGCCGGGAAGAGCCTACGAAAGGGAGGGCGAGCAGTACTTC TRBV9 TRBD2 . TRBJ2-7
CASSLSGAGYTF TGTGCCAGCAGTTTATCTGGGGCTGGCTACACCTTC TRBV28 . . TRBJ1-2
CAISDWGGETQYF TGTGCCATCAGTGATTGGGGAGGAGAGACGCAGTATTTT TRBV10-3 . . TRBJ2-3
CASQLRQGDADTQYF TGTGCCAGCCAGCTAAGACAGGGGGACGCAGATACGCAGTATTTT TRBV7-6 TRBD1 . TRBJ2-3
CASSRGPGTGGGETQYF TGTGCCAGCAGCCGAGGCCCCGGGACAGGGGGCGGAGAGACCCAGTACTTC TRBV7-8 TRBD1 . TRBJ2-5
CASRRQGAATNEKLFF TGTGCCAGCAGGAGACAGGGGGCGGCAACTAATGAAAAACTGTTTTTT TRBV28 TRBD1 . TRBJ1-4
CSVALGTDEQFF TGCAGCGTTGCTCTTGGGACAGATGAGCAGTTCTTC TRBV29-1 TRBD1 . TRBJ2-1
CASSSGSGEKLFF TGTGCCAGCAGCTCAGGCTCCGGTGAAAAACTGTTTTTT TRBV7-3 . . TRBJ1-4
CSVVSPNTGELFF TGCAGCGTTGTTTCCCCAAACACCGGGGAGCTGTTTTTT TRBV29-1 . . TRBJ2-2
CASSPGVDRGPYGYTF TGTGCCAGCAGCCCAGGCGTCGACAGGGGGCCCTATGGCTACACCTTC TRBV7-2 TRBD1 . TRBJ1-2
CASSQFQNTGELFF TGTGCCAGCAGCCAATTCCAGAACACCGGGGAGCTGTTTTTT TRBV16 . . TRBJ2-2
CASSPTGFGTEAFF TGCGCCAGCAGCCCTACAGGGTTTGGGACTGAAGCTTTCTTT TRBV4-1 . . TRBJ1-1
CASSLGTYATDTQYF TGTGCTAGCAGCTTGGGGACATACGCCACAGATACGCAGTATTTT TRBV7-7 . . TRBJ2-3
CASSVAGRETQYF TGTGCCAGCAGCGTCGCGGGTAGGGAGACCCAGTACTTC TRBV7-9 . . TRBJ2-5
CASSIKQGDTQYF TGCGCCAGCAGCATAAAACAGGGCGATACGCAGTATTTT TRBV5-1 . . TRBJ2-3
CASSQGLTGELFF TGTGCCAGCAGCCAAGGACTCACCGGGGAGCTGTTTTTT TRBV3-1/TRBV3-2 . . TRBJ2-2
CASSMGGYEQYF TGTGCCAGCAGTATGGGGGGCTACGAGCAGTACTTC TRBV2 . . TRBJ2-7
CASSLRPGTGSTDTQYF TGCGCCAGCAGTTTGCGCCCCGGGACAGGGAGCACAGATACGCAGTATTTT TRBV5-1 TRBD1 few TRBJ2-3
CASSPSAGAVWDNEQFF TGTGCCAGCAGCCCTAGCGCGGGGGCCGTGTGGGACAATGAGCAGTTCTTC TRBV7-6 . . TRBJ2-1
CASSPGPGAAQETQYF TGTGCCAGCAGTCCGGGTCCGGGTGCAGCTCAAGAGACCCAGTACTTC TRBV4-2 . . TRBJ2-5
CASSVGTVYYGYTF TGTGCCAGCAGCGTAGGGACAGTTTACTATGGCTACACCTTC TRBV9 . . TRBJ1-2
CASRGPGSGANVLTF TGTGCCAGTAGGGGCCCTGGCTCTGGGGCCAACGTCCTGACTTTC TRBV6-5 . . TRBJ2-6
CASSQDHLGGMGPEAFF TGCGCCAGCAGCCAAGATCATTTGGGGGGAATGGGCCCTGAAGCTTTCTTT TRBV4-3 . . TRBJ1-1
CASSGVGGLQPQHF TGTGCCAGCAGTGGCGTTGGGGGGTTGCAGCCCCAGCATTTT TRBV28 . . TRBJ1-5
CASSQPDRGWEETQYF TGTGCCAGCAGCCAGCCGGACAGGGGGTGGGAAGAGACCCAGTACTTC TRBV28 TRBD1 few TRBJ2-5